One sample yielded the 2 T cell receptor beta chains listed below, sequenced in a study of blood T cell repertoires in COVID-19. TCRdb's copy holds only in-frame clones and misses some; the assay was immunoSEQ multiplex PCR. The top ten hold about 4.7% of the sample, which has over 200,000 clones, 65% to 90% seen once. The sequenced material came from PBMCs or T cells enriched from blood (not recorded which). These receptors were collected from a woman under 40 who had been exposed to COVID-19.

The CDR3 DNA follows: TGTGCCACCAGTGATCGGACTAGGCTGTACCATACGCAGTATTTT. Translating it yields CATSDRTRLYHTQYF. The rearrangement uses TRBV24-1 and TRBJ2-3, with 7 bases fitting TRBD2. This CDR3 region has 15 residues. Germline-derived CDR1 and CDR2 are KGHDR and SFDVKD. J gave up 7 bases and V 3 bases, and 9 bases lay outside the gene matches.

This clone was seen a handful of times. The rearrangement uses TRBV19 and TRBJ1-6, with 8 bases fitting TRBD1. From germline, CDR1 is LNHDA and CDR2 SQIVND (reference sequence). V shed 4 bases, J shed 11 bases, and the junction held 7 bases outside the gene matches. The CDR3 is made up of 14 amino acids. The CDR3 sequence: CASSRDRGNTPLHF. As DNA, the CDR3 is TGTGCCAGTAGTAGAGACAGGGGAAATACACCCCTCCACTTT.